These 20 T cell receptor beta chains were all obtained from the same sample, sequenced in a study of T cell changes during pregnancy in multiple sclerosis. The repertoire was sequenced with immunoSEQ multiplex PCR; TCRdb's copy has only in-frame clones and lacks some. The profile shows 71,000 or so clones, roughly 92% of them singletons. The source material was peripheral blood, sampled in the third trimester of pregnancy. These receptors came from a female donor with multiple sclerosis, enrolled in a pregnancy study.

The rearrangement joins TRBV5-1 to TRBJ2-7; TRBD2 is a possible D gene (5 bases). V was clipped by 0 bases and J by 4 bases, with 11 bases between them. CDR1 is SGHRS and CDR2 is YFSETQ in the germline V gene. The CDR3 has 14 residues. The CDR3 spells CASSLEAGGYEQYF. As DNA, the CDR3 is TGCGCCAGCAGCTTGGAGGCGGGTGGGTACGAGCAGTACTTC.

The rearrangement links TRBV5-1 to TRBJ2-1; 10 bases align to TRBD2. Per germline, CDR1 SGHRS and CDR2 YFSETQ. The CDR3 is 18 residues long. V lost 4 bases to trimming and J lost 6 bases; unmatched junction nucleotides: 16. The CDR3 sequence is CASSQVHRLAGDLNEQFF. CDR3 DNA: TGCGCCAGCAGCCAGGTGCATCGGCTAGCGGGAGATCTCAATGAGCAGTTCTTC.

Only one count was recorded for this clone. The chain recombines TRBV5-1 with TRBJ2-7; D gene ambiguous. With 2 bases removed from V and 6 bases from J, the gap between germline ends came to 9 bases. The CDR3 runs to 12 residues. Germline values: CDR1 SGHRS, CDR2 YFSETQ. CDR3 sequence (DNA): TGCGCCAGCAGCTTATCTTTCAGCGAGCAGTACTTC. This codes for CASSLSFSEQYF.

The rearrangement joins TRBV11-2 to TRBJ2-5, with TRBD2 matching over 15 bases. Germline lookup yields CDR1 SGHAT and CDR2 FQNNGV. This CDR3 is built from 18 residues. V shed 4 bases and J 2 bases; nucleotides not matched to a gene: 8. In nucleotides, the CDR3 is TGTGCCAGCAGCTCTACGGGACTAGCGGGAGGATGGCAAGAGACCCAGTACTTC. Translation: CASSSTGLAGGWQETQYF.

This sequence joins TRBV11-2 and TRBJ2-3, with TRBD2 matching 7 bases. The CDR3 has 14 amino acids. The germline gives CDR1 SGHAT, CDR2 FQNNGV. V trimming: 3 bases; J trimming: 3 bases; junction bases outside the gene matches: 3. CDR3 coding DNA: TGTGCCAGCAGCTTCTCAGCGGGAACAGATACGCAGTATTTT. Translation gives CASSFSAGTDTQYF. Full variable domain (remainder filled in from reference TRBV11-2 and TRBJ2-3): EAGVAQSPRYKIIEKRQSVAFWCNPISGHATLYWYQQILGQGPKLLIQFQNNGVVDDSQLPKDRFSAERLKGVDSTLKIQPAKLEDSAVYLCASSFSAGTDTQYFGPGTRLTVL.

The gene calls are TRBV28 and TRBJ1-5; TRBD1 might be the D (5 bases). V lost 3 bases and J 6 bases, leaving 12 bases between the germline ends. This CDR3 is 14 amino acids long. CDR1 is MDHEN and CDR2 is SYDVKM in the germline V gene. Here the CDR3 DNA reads TGTGCCAGCAGTTTCGCAAGGGGAATTCAGCCCCAGCATTTT. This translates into CASSFARGIQPQHF. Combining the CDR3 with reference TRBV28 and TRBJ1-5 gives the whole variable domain DVKVTQSSRYLVKRTGEKVFLECVQDMDHENMFWYRQDPGLGLRLIYFSYDVKMKEKGDIPEGYSVSREKKERFSLILESASTNQTSMYLCASSFARGIQPQHFGDGTRLSIL.

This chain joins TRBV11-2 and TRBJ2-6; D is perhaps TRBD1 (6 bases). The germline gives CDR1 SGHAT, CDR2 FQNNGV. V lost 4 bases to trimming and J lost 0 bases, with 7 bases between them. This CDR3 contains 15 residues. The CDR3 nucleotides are TGTGCCAGCAGCTGGACAGTCTCTGGGGCCAACGTCCTGACTTTC. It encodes CASSWTVSGANVLTF.

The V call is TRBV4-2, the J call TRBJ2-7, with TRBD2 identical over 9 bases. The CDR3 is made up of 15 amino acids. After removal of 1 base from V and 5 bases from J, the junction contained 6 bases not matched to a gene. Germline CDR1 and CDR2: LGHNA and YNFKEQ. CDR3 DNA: TGTGCCAGCAGCCAAGTTATAGCGGGAGCGAACGAGCAGTACTTC. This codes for CASSQVIAGANEQYF.

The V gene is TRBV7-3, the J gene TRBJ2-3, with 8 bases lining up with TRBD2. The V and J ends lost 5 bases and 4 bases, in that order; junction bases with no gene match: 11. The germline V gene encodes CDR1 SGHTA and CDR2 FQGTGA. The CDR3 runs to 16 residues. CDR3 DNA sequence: TGTGCCAGCAGCGCCTTCCCCGGGAGGGTCCCAGATACGCAGTATTTT. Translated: CASSAFPGRVPDTQYF.

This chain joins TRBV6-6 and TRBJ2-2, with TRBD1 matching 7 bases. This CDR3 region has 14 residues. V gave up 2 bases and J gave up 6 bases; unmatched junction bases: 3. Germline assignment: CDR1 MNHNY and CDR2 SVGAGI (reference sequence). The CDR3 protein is CASSYTGVPGELFF. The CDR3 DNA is TGTGCCAGCAGTTACACAGGGGTTCCCGGGGAGCTGTTTTTT.

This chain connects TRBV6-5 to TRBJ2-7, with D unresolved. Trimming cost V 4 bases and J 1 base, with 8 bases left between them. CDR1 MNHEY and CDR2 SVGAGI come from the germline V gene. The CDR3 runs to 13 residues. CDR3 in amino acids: CASSSGRSYEQYF. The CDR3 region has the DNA TGTGCCAGCAGTTCGGGTAGGTCCTACGAGCAGTACTTC.

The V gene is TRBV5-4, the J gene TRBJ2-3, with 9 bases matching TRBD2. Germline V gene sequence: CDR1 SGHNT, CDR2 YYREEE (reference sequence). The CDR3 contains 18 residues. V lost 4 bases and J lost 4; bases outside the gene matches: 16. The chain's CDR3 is CASSRRGLSGRGADTQYF. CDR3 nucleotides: TGTGCCAGCAGCCGCCGAGGCCTTAGCGGGAGAGGGGCAGATACGCAGTATTTT.

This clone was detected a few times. The CDR3 is CSVRTSGSDEQFF. DNA of the CDR3: TGCAGCGTCCGGACTAGCGGGAGCGATGAGCAGTTCTTC. This rearrangement joins TRBV29-1 to TRBJ2-1; 13 bases line up with TRBD2. This CDR3 is built from 13 residues. Germline V lookup: CDR1 SQVTM, CDR2 ANQGSEA. Trimming at V came to 6 bases and at J to 8 bases, leaving 4 bases not matched to a gene.

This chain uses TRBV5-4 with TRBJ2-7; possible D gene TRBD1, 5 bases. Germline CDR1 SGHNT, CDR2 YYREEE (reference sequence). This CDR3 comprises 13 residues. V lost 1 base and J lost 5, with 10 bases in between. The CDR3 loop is CASSLMAGNEQYF. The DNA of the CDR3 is TGTGCCAGCAGCTTGATGGCAGGGAACGAGCAGTACTTC.

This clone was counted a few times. CDR3 region: CASSRGQMNTEAFF. CDR3 sequence (DNA): TGTGCCAGTAGTAGGGGACAAATGAACACTGAAGCTTTCTTT. This chain uses TRBV19 with TRBJ1-1; TRBD1 might be the D (6 bases). Trimming took 4 bases from V and 0 from J, leaving 9 bases between them. This CDR3 comprises 14 residues. Looked up from germline, CDR1 is LNHDA and CDR2 is SQIVND (reference sequence).

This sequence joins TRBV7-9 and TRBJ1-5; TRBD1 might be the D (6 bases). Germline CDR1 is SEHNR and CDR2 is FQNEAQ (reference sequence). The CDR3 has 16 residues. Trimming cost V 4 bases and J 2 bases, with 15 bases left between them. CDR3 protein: CASSSLPDRGNQPQHF. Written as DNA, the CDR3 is TGTGCCAGCAGCTCCCTCCCGGACAGAGGCAATCAGCCCCAGCATTTT.

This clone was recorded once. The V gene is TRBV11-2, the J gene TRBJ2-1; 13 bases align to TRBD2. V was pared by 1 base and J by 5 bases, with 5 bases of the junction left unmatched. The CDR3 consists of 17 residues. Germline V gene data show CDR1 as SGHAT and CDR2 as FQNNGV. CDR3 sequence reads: CASSLVTGLAGDNEQFF. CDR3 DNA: TGTGCCAGCAGCTTAGTAACCGGACTAGCGGGAGACAATGAGCAGTTCTTC.

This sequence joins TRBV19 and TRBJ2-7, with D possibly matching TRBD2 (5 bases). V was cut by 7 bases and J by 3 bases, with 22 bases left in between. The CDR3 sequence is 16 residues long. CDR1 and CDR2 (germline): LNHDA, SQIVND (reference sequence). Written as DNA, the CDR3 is TGTGCCAGTACTGAGGGAGAGAGGACCTCTTTCTACGAGCAGTACTTC. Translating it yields CASTEGERTSFYEQYF.

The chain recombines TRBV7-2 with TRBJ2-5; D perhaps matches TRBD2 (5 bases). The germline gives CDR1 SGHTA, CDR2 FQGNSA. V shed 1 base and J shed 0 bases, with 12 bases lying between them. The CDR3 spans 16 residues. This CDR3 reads CASSLGLTLYQETQYF. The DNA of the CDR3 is TGTGCCAGCAGCTTAGGACTAACATTGTACCAAGAGACCCAGTACTTC.

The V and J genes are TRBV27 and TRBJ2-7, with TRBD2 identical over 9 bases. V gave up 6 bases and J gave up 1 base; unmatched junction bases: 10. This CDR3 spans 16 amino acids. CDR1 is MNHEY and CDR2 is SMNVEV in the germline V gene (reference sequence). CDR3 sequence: CASRSHLAGKSYEQYF. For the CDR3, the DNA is TGTGCCAGCAGATCTCATCTAGCGGGGAAATCCTACGAGCAGTACTTC.